This is a list of T cell receptor beta chains from one sample in a study of shared clonotypes between healthy human individuals. The data were produced by immunoSEQ multiplex PCR, yet TCRdb's version contains in-frame clones alone and is incomplete. There are hundreds of thousands of clones in the sample; approximately 95% occur only once, and about 0.11% lies in the top ten. The sample taken for sequencing was naive CD8+ T cells sorted from blood. All receptors derive from a woman younger than 45 in good health. Both conserved end residues are part of each CDR3. The D gene is left open where the match is weak. Not every row has a clone size; where given, it reads once, few, many or a size class.

d_gene	abundance	v_gene	j_gene	CDR3nt	CDR3aa
-	-	TRBV19	TRBJ2-1	TGTGCCAGTAGTATAGACCCCGGGGCCTACAATGAGCAGTTCTTC	CASSIDPGAYNEQFF
-	-	TRBV4-1	TRBJ1-5	TGCGCCAGCAGCCCCGGACCGCTCAATCAGCCCCAGCATTTT	CASSPGPLNQPQHF
TRBD1	-	TRBV5-4	TRBJ2-1	TGTGCCAGCAGATTCGCCGGGACAGGGTACCATGAGCAGTTCTTC	CASRFAGTGYHEQFF
-	-	TRBV15	TRBJ2-5	TGTGCCACCAGCATCCTTGGGGGGACGGCTGAGACCCAGTACTTC	CATSILGGTAETQYF
-	-	TRBV2	TRBJ2-7	TGTGCCATTGGGACGGACTATTCCTACGAGCAGTACTTC	CAIGTDYSYEQYF
-	-	TRBV2	TRBJ2-7	TGTGCCAGCAGTGTAAAAATACAGGGGGGGACCTACGAGCAGTACTTC	CASSVKIQGGTYEQYF
-	-	TRBV19	TRBJ1-5	TGTGCCAGTAGTATAGCGGGTTATAGCAATCAGCCCCAGCATTTT	CASSIAGYSNQPQHF
TRBD2	-	TRBV27	TRBJ2-7	TGTGCCAGCAGTTCTGGATGGGGTCCGGGGGGGCCCTACGAGCAGTACTTC	CASSSGWGPGGPYEQYF
TRBD1	once	TRBV7-9	TRBJ2-1	TGTGCCAGCAGCTCGGGGGCCGGGACAGGCGACAATGAGCAGTTCTTC	CASSSGAGTGDNEQFF
TRBD1	-	TRBV5-8	TRBJ2-7	TGTGCCAGCAGCTGGGGACAGGGGCTCTACTACGAGCAGTACTTC	CASSWGQGLYYEQYF
-	-	TRBV4-1	TRBJ2-1	TGCGCTAGCAGCCAAAACTACAATGAGCAGTTCTTC	CASSQNYNEQFF
-	-	TRBV2	TRBJ1-1	TGTGCCAGCTGTACCGAGACGGGACGGCCTATCGGGGACACTGAAGCTTTCTTT	CASCTETGRPIGDTEAFF
-	-	TRBV19	TRBJ2-1	TGTGCCAGTAAGGATTTCGGGCCCAATGAGCAGTTCTTC	CASKDFGPNEQFF
-	-	TRBV15	TRBJ1-4	TGTGCCACCACCCTAGGCGGGGACGGAGTTAATGAAAAACTGTTTTTT	CATTLGGDGVNEKLFF
-	-	TRBV4-1	TRBJ2-3	TGCGCCAGCAGCCAAGACTTCAAAAGGACTAGCACAGATACGCAGTATTTT	CASSQDFKRTSTDTQYF
-	-	TRBV28	TRBJ1-4	TGTGCCAGCAGTTTAAGAGGGGCCAATGAAAAACTGTTTTTT	CASSLRGANEKLFF
-	-	TRBV6-5	TRBJ1-2	TGTGCCAGCAGTTACTCGGAGGGATTTGACTATGGCTACACCTTC	CASSYSEGFDYGYTF
TRBD2	-	TRBV28	TRBJ2-1	TGTGCCAGCAGTTTTGACGAGACTAGCGGGATAAAAACCTACAATGAGCAGTTCTTC	CASSFDETSGIKTYNEQFF
TRBD2	-	TRBV11-2	TRBJ2-1	TGTGCCAGCAGCTTAGGGGCTAGCGGGAACCACAATGAGCAGTTCTTC	CASSLGASGNHNEQFF
-	-	TRBV4-1	TRBJ2-5	TGCGCCAGCAGCCAAGACACCTCTAGCGCTAGTCAGCAGTACTTC	CASSQDTSSASQQYF
-	once	TRBV30	TRBJ1-2	TGTGCCTGGATACAGGGCGGCTATGGCTACACCTTC	CAWIQGGYGYTF
-	-	TRBV2	TRBJ1-2	TGTGCCAGCAGTGAATTTATTGCGGGGGCAGGGCGAAAGGGCTACACCTTC	CASSEFIAGAGRKGYTF
-	-	TRBV27	TRBJ2-1	TGTGCCAGCACCTCGGCCGGGGCCTCCTACAATGAGCAGTTCTTC	CASTSAGASYNEQFF
-	-	TRBV28	TRBJ2-3	TGTGCCAGCAGTTCAGAAAGGAGCACAGATACGCAGTATTTT	CASSSERSTDTQYF
-	-	TRBV5-6	TRBJ2-7	TGTGCCAGCAGCTTGGGGACAGGACTAAACTCCTACGAGCAGTACTTC	CASSLGTGLNSYEQYF
-	-	TRBV2	TRBJ2-3	TGTGCCAGCTTACAGGGAAGCGGCACAGATACGCAGTATTTT	CASLQGSGTDTQYF
TRBD2	-	TRBV29-1	TRBJ2-2	TGCAGCGTCGAAGCCTCTCTAGCGGGATACGGGGAGCTGTTTTTT	CSVEASLAGYGELFF
TRBD1	-	TRBV27	TRBJ1-6	TGTGCCAGCAGTCCCTACCTGGGACAGACGAATTCACCCCTCCACTTT	CASSPYLGQTNSPLHF
TRBD1	-	TRBV6-1	TRBJ1-5	TGTGCCAGCAACCGCGACAGGGGCGAGGATCAGCCCCAGCATTTT	CASNRDRGEDQPQHF
-	-	TRBV28	TRBJ2-1	TGTGCCAGCAGTTTTATGTCCCGGACTAATGAGCAGTTCTTC	CASSFMSRTNEQFF
-	-	TRBV21-1	TRBJ2-4	TGTGCCAGCAGCAACCGTCCCCGTCTTCAGGGAGCCAAAAACATTCAGTACTTC	CASSNRPRLQGAKNIQYF
-	once	TRBV5-4	TRBJ1-1	TGTGCCAGCAGTTCACAGGGATCCACTGAAGCTTTCTTT	CASSSQGSTEAFF
-	-	TRBV9	TRBJ2-7	TGTGCCAGCAGCGTTTCCAGCGACACCTCCTACGAGCAGTACTTC	CASSVSSDTSYEQYF
-	-	TRBV29-1	TRBJ2-7	TGCAGCCCCCAACTGGGGCGGGCCTACTACGAGCAGTACTTC	CSPQLGRAYYEQYF
-	few	TRBV2	TRBJ2-7	TGTGCCAGCAGTGACGGCTACGAGCAGTACTTC	CASSDGYEQYF
-	-	TRBV19	TRBJ2-7	TGTGCCAGTAGTCCCGCATGGGGTCCCTCCTACGAGCAGTACTTC	CASSPAWGPSYEQYF
-	-	TRBV2	TRBJ2-2	TGTGCCAGCAGTGGGGGACCCACCGGGGAGCTGTTTTTT	CASSGGPTGELFF
-	-	TRBV9	TRBJ2-7	TGTGCCAGCAGCGTAGAAGTGGGGAATTCCTACGAGCAGTACTTC	CASSVEVGNSYEQYF
TRBD1	-	TRBV27	TRBJ2-7	TGTGCCAGCAGTTTCGGACAGGACTACGAGCAGTACTTC	CASSFGQDYEQYF
-	-	TRBV7-9	TRBJ2-7	TGTGCCAGCAGCCTAGGGAATGCCTACGAGCAGTACTTC	CASSLGNAYEQYF
-	-	TRBV2	TRBJ2-5	TGTGCCAGCAGTGAAGAGCAAGAGACCCAGTACTTC	CASSEEQETQYF
-	-	TRBV19	TRBJ1-5	TGTGCCAGCGGCGAATATCAGCCCCAGCATTTT	CASGEYQPQHF
TRBD1	-	TRBV15	TRBJ1-5	TGTGCCACCAGCAGAGATTCTCCGACAGGGCCTCTAACCCAGCATTTT	CATSRDSPTGPLTQHF
TRBD2	few	TRBV27	TRBJ2-2	TGTGCCAGCAGCCGGATCCCGACTAGCACAAACGGGGAGCTGTTTTTT	CASSRIPTSTNGELFF
-	-	TRBV13	TRBJ2-7	TGTGCCAGCAGCCAAAGGACAGAGATCTACGAGCAGTACTTC	CASSQRTEIYEQYF
-	-	TRBV27	TRBJ2-1	TGTGCCAGCAGTTCTTCCGGGACTCCCTACAATGAGCAGTTCTTC	CASSSSGTPYNEQFF
-	-	TRBV28	TRBJ1-1	TGTGCCAGCAGTTTTCTGGGCACTGAAGCTTTCTTT	CASSFLGTEAFF
-	-	TRBV5-8	TRBJ1-4	TGTGCCAGCAGCCCCTTCGGGACATTAAATGAAAAACTGTTTTTT	CASSPFGTLNEKLFF
TRBD2	-	TRBV13	TRBJ2-1	TGTGCCAGCATAAGCGGGAGATCTTGGAATGAGCAGTTCTTC	CASISGRSWNEQFF